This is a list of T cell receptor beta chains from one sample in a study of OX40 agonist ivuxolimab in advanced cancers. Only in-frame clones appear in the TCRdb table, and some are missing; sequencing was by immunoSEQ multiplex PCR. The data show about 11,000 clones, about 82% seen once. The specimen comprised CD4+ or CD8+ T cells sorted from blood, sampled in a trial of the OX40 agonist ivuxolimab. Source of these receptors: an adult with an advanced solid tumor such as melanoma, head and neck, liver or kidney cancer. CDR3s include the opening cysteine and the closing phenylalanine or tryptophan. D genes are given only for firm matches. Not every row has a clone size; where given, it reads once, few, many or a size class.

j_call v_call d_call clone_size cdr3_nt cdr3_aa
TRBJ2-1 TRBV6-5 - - TGTGCCAGCGGCTACTACAATGAGCAGTTCTTC CASGYYNEQFF
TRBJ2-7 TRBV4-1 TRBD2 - TGCGCCAGCAGCCAAGGGGCGGGAGGGGCCTACGAGCAGTACTTC CASSQGAGGAYEQYF
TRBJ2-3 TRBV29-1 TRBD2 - TGCAGCGTTGAAGGGCTAGCGGGAAGCACAGATACGCAGTATTTT CSVEGLAGSTDTQYF
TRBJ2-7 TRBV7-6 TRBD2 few TGTGCCAGCAGCTTTGATTCTAGCGGCGCCTACGAGCAGTACTTC CASSFDSSGAYEQYF
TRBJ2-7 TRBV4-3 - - TGCGCCAGCAGCCAAGACCGTTCGGGCGACTACGAGCAGTACTTC CASSQDRSGDYEQYF
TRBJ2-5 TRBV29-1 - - TGCAGCGTTGTAGGTGACAACCAAGAGACCCAGTACTTC CSVVGDNQETQYF
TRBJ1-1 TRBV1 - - TGCACCAGCAGCCAAGATCGGGGGGGACAGGAGGTTACTGAAGCTTTCTTT CTSSQDRGGQEVTEAFF
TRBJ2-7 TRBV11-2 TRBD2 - TGTGCCAGCAGCTTAGTTAGTTCCGGGACTAGCGGCTACGAGCAGTACTTC CASSLVSSGTSGYEQYF
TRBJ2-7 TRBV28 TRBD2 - TGTGCCAGCAGGACAACCGGGACTAGCGGCTACGAGCAGTACTTC CASRTTGTSGYEQYF
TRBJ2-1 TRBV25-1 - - TGTGCCAGCAGTGGAGGACTATTCTCCTACAATGAGCAGTTCTTC CASSGGLFSYNEQFF
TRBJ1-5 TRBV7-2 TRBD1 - TGTGCCAGCAGCGAACAGGGGATTCAGCCCCAGCATTTT CASSEQGIQPQHF
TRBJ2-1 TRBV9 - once TGTGCCAGCAGCACAGGCGCTAATGAGCAGTTCTTC CASSTGANEQFF
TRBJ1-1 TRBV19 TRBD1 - TGTGCCAGTAGTACCCCCGTGGGACAGATAGGCACTGAAGCTTTCTTT CASSTPVGQIGTEAFF
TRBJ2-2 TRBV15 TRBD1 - TGTGCCACCAGCAGAGTAATGACAGGGGACACCGGGGAGCTGTTTTTT CATSRVMTGDTGELFF
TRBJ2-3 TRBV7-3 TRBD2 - TGTGCCAGCAGCGAGACTAGCGGGATGTGGACAGATACGCAGTATTTT CASSETSGMWTDTQYF
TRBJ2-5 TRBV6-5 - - TGTGCCAGCAGTTACTCAGACGGAGAGACCCAGTACTTC CASSYSDGETQYF
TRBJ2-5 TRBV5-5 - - TGTGCCAGCAGCTTGATTAGGGACCCCACCATCTTCAGAGAGACCCAGTACTTC CASSLIRDPTIFRETQYF
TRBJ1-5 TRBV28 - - TGTGCCAGCAGCCCGCCCGCCTATCAGCCCCAGCATTTT CASSPPAYQPQHF
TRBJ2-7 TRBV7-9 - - TGTGCCAGCATGGGAGCCCGGGTCGAGCAGTACTTC CASMGARVEQYF
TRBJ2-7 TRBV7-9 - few TGTGCCAGCAGCTTGCCACACACCTACGAGCAGTACTTC CASSLPHTYEQYF
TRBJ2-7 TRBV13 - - TGTGCCAGCAGCTTAGCTGGGATTGGGTACGAGCAGTACTTC CASSLAGIGYEQYF
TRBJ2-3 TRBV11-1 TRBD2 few TGTGCCAGCTCCGCGGGAGTTCCGGATACGCAGTATTTT CASSAGVPDTQYF
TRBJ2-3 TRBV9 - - TGTGCCAGCAGCGTAGATACTGCCACAGATACGCAGTATTTT CASSVDTATDTQYF
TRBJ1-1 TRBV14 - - TGTGCCAGCAGCCACCTGACAAGGCCAATGAACACTGAAGCTTTCTTT CASSHLTRPMNTEAFF
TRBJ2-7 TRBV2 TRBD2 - TGTGCCAGCGGTAGGAGGGAGGGTTCCTACGAGCAGTACTTC CASGRREGSYEQYF
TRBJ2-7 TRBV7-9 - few TGTGCCAGCAGCTTACCGGCCGACCGGGGATACTACGAGCAGTACTTC CASSLPADRGYYEQYF
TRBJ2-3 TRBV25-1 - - TGTGCCAGCCAACAGGGTTCGCAGTATTTT CASQQGSQYF
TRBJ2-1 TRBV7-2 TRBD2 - TGTGCCAGCAGCTTACTGGCTAGCGGGCCGTCCTACAATGAGCAGTTCTTC CASSLLASGPSYNEQFF
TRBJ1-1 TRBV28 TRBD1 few TGTGCCAGCAGTACCGACAGGGTTTTGGCCACTGAAGCTTTCTTT CASSTDRVLATEAFF
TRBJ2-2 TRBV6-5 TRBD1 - TGTGCCAGCAGTGGACAGGAGAACACCGGGGAGCTGTTTTTT CASSGQENTGELFF
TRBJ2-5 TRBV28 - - TGTGCCACCGGGCTGCAGGCGGCTTCCCAAGAGACCCAGTACTTC CATGLQAASQETQYF
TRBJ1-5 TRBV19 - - TGTGCCAGTAGTAATTTTGGACAGTATAGCAATCAGCCCCAGCATTTT CASSNFGQYSNQPQHF
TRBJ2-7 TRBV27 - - TGTGCCAGCAGTTTGACAGTATTCCCTAACTACGAGCAGTACTTC CASSLTVFPNYEQYF
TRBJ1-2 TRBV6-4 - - TGTGCCAGCAGTTATTCCGGCTCACACGGAAAGACCTATGGCTTC CASSYSGSHGKTYGF
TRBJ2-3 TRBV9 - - TGTGCCAGCAGCGTAGGGACTCCCAATACGCAGTATTTT CASSVGTPNTQYF
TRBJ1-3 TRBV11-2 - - TGTGCCAGCAGCTTGGCAGGGAGTCACACCATATATTTT CASSLAGSHTIYF
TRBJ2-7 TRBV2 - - TGTGCCAGCAGGGCGGCGTGGGAGCAGTACTTC CASRAAWEQYF
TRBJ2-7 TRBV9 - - TGTGCCAGCAGCGTAGGTAGTTCCTACGAGCAGTACTTC CASSVGSSYEQYF
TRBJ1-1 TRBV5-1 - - TGCGCCAGCAGCCCGGCCGGGCCCGGGGACACTGAAGCTTTCTTT CASSPAGPGDTEAFF
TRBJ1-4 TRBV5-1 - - TGCGCCAGCGGACAGCCTAATGAAAAACTGTTTTTT CASGQPNEKLFF